This T cell receptor beta chain comes out of a study of blood T cell repertoires in COVID-19. Study details: Material from acute and convalescent COVID-19 was sourced from the United States, Italy and Spain. PBMCs, B-cell-depleted T cells, or T cells were the source of the cDNA or gDNA that made up the material.

V was trimmed by 4 bases and J by 11 bases, leaving 16 bases between them. Germline-derived CDR1 and CDR2 are SGDLS and YYNGEE. CDR3 length equals 14 residues. In the authors' workflow: Amplification with reference gene primers provided the estimates of nucleated cell counts. Method: immunoSEQ multiplex PCR; TCRdb's copy keeps in-frame clones and lacks some. V, J and clone size are taken as reported in that table, and D and trimming were inferred from the DNA itself. The sample has about 64,000 clones, approximately 86% seen once. Specimen: peripheral blood. J is TRBJ1-6 and V is TRBV9; no reliable D call. The source of this sequence is a man aged 35 to 55 with acute or convalescent COVID-19. The chain's CDR3 is CASSPGGVGAPLHF. In DNA form, the CDR3 reads TGTGCCAGCAGCCCCGGCGGGGTCGGAGCACCCCTCCACTTT.